These 20 T cell receptor beta chains came from one sample sequenced in a study of blood T cell repertoires in COVID-19. TCRdb's copy holds only in-frame clones and misses some; the assay was immunoSEQ multiplex PCR. The table shows 4,000 to 5,500 clones, with about 91% occurring only once. What was sequenced was peripheral blood. The receptors originated from a man aged 65-85 years with COVID-19, enrolled during active disease.

The V gene is TRBV15, the J gene TRBJ2-3; D gene unclear. The CDR3 sequence is 15 residues long. Trimming removed 3 bases at V and 5 bases at J, with 15 bases between. CDR1 LNHNV and CDR2 YYDKDF come from the germline V gene (reference sequence). CDR3 DNA: TGTGCCACCAGCAGCCTCACCCACGGTCTAGATACGCAGTATTTT. Protein: CATSSLTHGLDTQYF.

This clone rates as large. The chain joins TRBV10-3 to TRBJ2-7; 7 bases match TRBD2. Germline lookup yields CDR1 ENHRY and CDR2 SYGVKD. V lost 0 bases, J lost 4 bases, and 6 bases stayed unmatched. The CDR3 is 15 amino acids. The CDR3 DNA reads TGTGCCATCAGTGAGTCGGGGGGGATCGGATACGAGCAGTACTTC. Translation: CAISESGGIGYEQYF.

The chain uses TRBV5-1 and TRBJ1-2; 9 positions match TRBD1. Germline trimming cut 2 bases from V and 5 bases from J; bases unmatched to any gene: 7. Germline CDR1 reads SGHRS; CDR2 reads YFSETQ. The CDR3 covers 15 residues. For the CDR3, the DNA is TGCGCCAGCAGCTTCGGGACAGGGATGGAATATGGCTACACCTTC. The encoded protein is CASSFGTGMEYGYTF.

This clone was seen more than once but under ten times. The chain carries TRBV11-3 and TRBJ1-6, with D perhaps TRBD1 (5 bases). Germline V gives CDR1 SGHNT, CDR2 YENEEA. V dropped 4 bases and J dropped 5 bases, with 18 bases sitting between them. The CDR3 spans 17 residues. The CDR3 DNA follows: TGTGCCAGCAGCTCTACGGGAGGGGTAAGGAATAATTCACCCCTCCACTTT. Translating it yields CASSSTGGVRNNSPLHF.

This chain links TRBV2 with TRBJ1-5; no clear D. Germline V gene sequence: CDR1 SNHLY, CDR2 FYNNEI. CDR3 length: 15 amino acids. The ends were cut back, 3 bases at V and 0 bases at J, with 9 bases in the middle. The CDR3 reads CASSEYPDSNQPQHF. The CDR3 bases are TGTGCCAGCAGTGAGTATCCAGATAGCAATCAGCCCCAGCATTTT.

The chain joins TRBV4-1 to TRBJ2-7; 7 nucleotides agree with TRBD1. With 2 bases clipped from V and 0 bases from J, the junction kept 10 bases outside the gene matches. The germline V gene has CDR1 MGHRA and CDR2 YSYEKL. The CDR3 is 17 residues long. As DNA, the CDR3 is TGCGCCAGCAGCCAAACCGCCCGACAGGGTTCCTCCTACGAGCAGTACTTC. Amino acid sequence: CASSQTARQGSSYEQYF.

The rearrangement uses TRBV29-1 and TRBJ2-7; no firm D call. V lost 4 bases to trimming and J lost 6 bases, with 10 bases between them. The CDR3 loop spans 11 amino acids. The V gene's germline CDR1 is SQVTM and CDR2 ANQGSEA. The CDR3 loop reads CSVVYILEQYF. The CDR3 DNA sequence: TGCAGCGTTGTATATATCCTCGAGCAGTACTTC.

The chain employs TRBV7-9 and TRBJ2-1, with a weak D call TRBD1 (6 bases). Trimming took off 5 bases at V and 5 bases at J, with 22 bases between the two ends. The CDR3 sequence is 17 residues long. The germline V gene has CDR1 SEHNR and CDR2 FQNEAQ (reference sequence). CDR3: CASSPRDPRGPNNEQFF. The CDR3 coding sequence is TGTGCCAGCAGCCCTAGAGACCCCAGGGGACCCAACAATGAGCAGTTCTTC.

The chain joins TRBV5-8 to TRBJ1-2; the D gene is possibly TRBD1 (6 bases). Per germline, CDR1 SGHTS and CDR2 YDEGEE. CDR3 length: 15 residues. V was pared by 3 bases and J by 6 bases, with 18 bases between. The CDR3 spells CASSWTRGTLHGYTF. In DNA, the CDR3 is TGTGCCAGCAGCTGGACGAGGGGGACACTCCATGGCTACACCTTC.

The V call is TRBV29-1, the J call TRBJ2-7; TRBD1 is a possible D gene (7 bases). This CDR3 spans 15 amino acids. Looked up from germline, CDR1 is SQVTM and CDR2 is ANQGSEA. Trimming shortened V by 6 bases and J by 2 bases, and 20 bases separated the two germline ends. The CDR3, as DNA: TGCAGCGTCGGATTGACAGGGAGGCGTACCTACGAGCAGTACTTC. Its translation: CSVGLTGRRTYEQYF.

The chain couples TRBV10-2 to TRBJ2-1; perhaps TRBD2 as D (6 bases). Per the germline V gene, CDR1 is WSHSY and CDR2 is SAAADI. The CDR3 has 15 amino acids. Trimming took 8 bases from V and 4 from J, leaving 18 bases between them. The CDR3 DNA reads TGCGCCAGCGGGGGACTCTTTCCCGGGTACAATGAGCAGTTCTTC. Translated, it gives CASGGLFPGYNEQFF.

The chain couples TRBV5-1 to TRBJ2-3; maybe TRBD2 (6 bases). CDR1 and CDR2 (germline): SGHRS, YFSETQ. The CDR3 is made up of 15 amino acids. Trimming left V 1 base short and J 1 base short, with 10 bases between. The DNA of the CDR3 is TGCGCCAGCAGCTTGTTCCCTAGCGGCACAGATACGCAGTATTTT. It codes for CASSLFPSGTDTQYF.

This clone was found once. This chain links TRBV19 with TRBJ2-5, with a weak D call TRBD2 (5 bases). In germline, CDR1 is LNHDA, CDR2 SQIVND (reference sequence). The CDR3 is 15 residues long. Trimming cost V 3 bases and J 5 bases, with 16 bases left between them. In nucleotides, the CDR3 is TGTGCCAGTAGTATTGGTATCGGAGGTTGGGAGACCCAGTACTTC. It translates to CASSIGIGGWETQYF.

The CDR3 DNA sequence: TGTGCCTCCAACGAGGGGGGGAGCTCCTACAATGAGCAGTTCTTC. It codes for CASNEGGSSYNEQFF. The gene calls are TRBV19 and TRBJ2-1; D possibly corresponds to TRBD2 (7 bases). The CDR3 covers 15 residues. The germline V gene encodes CDR1 LNHDA and CDR2 SQIVND (reference sequence). The germline V and J ends were trimmed by 11 bases and 0 bases, with 17 bases remaining between them.

The chain links TRBV2 to TRBJ1-4; D perhaps matches TRBD1 (6 bases). The germline gives CDR1 SNHLY, CDR2 FYNNEI. V gave up 4 bases and J gave up 8 bases, with 17 bases separating them. The CDR3 is 15 amino acids. The CDR3 region is CASSVNRASREKLFF. The CDR3 DNA reads as TGTGCCAGCAGTGTTAACAGGGCTTCGAGGGAAAAACTGTTTTTT.

This clone has just a few counts. The chain recombines TRBV11-2 with TRBJ2-2, with unresolved D. This CDR3 spans 14 amino acids. The germline CDR1 and CDR2 sequences are SGHAT and FQNNGV. Trimming cost V 3 bases and J 0 bases, with 5 bases left between them. CDR3: CASSFGANTGELFF. CDR3 in DNA: TGTGCCAGCAGCTTTGGAGCGAACACCGGGGAGCTGTTTTTT.

The chain has TRBV6-2 or TRBV6-3 and TRBJ1-1; D gene ambiguous. The germline V gene has CDR1 MNHEY and CDR2 SVGEGT. Trimming pared 3 bases from V and 1 base from J, leaving 6 bases between. CDR3 size: 13 residues. The CDR3 protein is CASSYWRNTEAFF. In DNA form, the CDR3 reads TGTGCCAGCAGTTATTGGAGGAACACTGAAGCTTTCTTT.

CDR3 sequence reads: CASSTGTAYEQYF. CDR3 nucleotides: TGTGCCAGCTCAACCGGGACAGCCTACGAGCAGTACTTC. This rearrangement joins TRBV18 to TRBJ2-7; 7 bases are a match to TRBD1. Germline CDR1 is KGHSH and CDR2 is LQKENI. Trimming removed 5 bases from V and 2 bases from J; junction bases left unmatched: 3. The CDR3 spans 13 residues.

This clone was seen a single time. The J gene is TRBJ2-3, the V gene TRBV27; D gene ambiguous. Trimming took off 2 bases at V and 3 bases at J, with 6 bases between the two ends. CDR3 length: 13 residues. Germline V gene lookup returns CDR1 MNHEY and CDR2 SMNVEV (reference sequence). The CDR3 here is CASSLEFTDTQYF. In nucleotides, the CDR3 is TGTGCCAGCAGTTTAGAGTTTACAGATACGCAGTATTTT.

The J gene is TRBJ2-1, the V gene TRBV12-3 or TRBV12-4; possibly TRBD2 for D (5 bases). V lost 6 bases, J lost 6 bases, and 12 bases lay in between. This CDR3 contains 13 residues. Written as DNA, the CDR3 is TGTGCCAGCAGCCCCGTGGAGGCCAATGAGCAGTTCTTC. As protein: CASSPVEANEQFF.